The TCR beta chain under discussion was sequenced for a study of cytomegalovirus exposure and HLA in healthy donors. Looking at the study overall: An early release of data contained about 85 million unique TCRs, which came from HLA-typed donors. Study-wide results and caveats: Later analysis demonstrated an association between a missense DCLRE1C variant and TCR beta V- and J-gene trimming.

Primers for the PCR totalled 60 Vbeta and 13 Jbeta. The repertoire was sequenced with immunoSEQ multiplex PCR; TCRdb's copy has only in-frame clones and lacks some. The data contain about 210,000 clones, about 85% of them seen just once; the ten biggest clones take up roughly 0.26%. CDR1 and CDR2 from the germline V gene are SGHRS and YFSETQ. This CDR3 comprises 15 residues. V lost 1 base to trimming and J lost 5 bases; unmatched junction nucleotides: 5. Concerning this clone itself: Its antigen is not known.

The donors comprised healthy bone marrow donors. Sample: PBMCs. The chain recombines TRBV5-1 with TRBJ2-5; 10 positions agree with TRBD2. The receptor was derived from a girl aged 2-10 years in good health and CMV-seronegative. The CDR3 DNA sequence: TGCGCCAGCAGCTTGTCTAGCGGGGGTGGGGAGACCCAGTACTTC. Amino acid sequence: CASSLSSGGGETQYF.